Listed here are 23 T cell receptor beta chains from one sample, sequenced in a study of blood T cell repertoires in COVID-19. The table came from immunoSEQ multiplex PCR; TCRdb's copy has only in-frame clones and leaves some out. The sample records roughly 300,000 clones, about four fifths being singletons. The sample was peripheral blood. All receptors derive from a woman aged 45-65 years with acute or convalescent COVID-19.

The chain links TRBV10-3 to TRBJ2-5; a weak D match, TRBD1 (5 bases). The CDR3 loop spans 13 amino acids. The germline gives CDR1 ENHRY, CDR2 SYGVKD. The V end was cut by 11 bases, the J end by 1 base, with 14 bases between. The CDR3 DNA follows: TGTGCCTCCTTGTCGGACATCCAAGAGACCCAGTACTTC. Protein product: CASLSDIQETQYF.

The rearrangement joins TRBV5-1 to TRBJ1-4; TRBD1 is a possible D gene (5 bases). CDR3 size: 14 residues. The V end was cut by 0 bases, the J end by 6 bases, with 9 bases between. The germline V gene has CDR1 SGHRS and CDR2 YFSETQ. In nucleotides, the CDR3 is TGCGCCAGCAGCTTGGAGGCGGGGGATGAAAAACTGTTTTTT. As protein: CASSLEAGDEKLFF.

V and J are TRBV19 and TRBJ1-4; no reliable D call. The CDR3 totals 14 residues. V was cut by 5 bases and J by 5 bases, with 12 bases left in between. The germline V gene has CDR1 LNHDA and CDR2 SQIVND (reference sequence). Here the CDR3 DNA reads TGTGCCAGTAGTCCAGACACGGCAAATGAAAAACTGTTTTTT. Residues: CASSPDTANEKLFF.

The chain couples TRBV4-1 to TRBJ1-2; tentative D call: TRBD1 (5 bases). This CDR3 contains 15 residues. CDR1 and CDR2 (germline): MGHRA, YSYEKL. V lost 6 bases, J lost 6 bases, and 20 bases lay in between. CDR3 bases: TGCGCCAGCAGTCCAAGAACGGGGGAGCCCCATGGCTACACCTTC. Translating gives CASSPRTGEPHGYTF.

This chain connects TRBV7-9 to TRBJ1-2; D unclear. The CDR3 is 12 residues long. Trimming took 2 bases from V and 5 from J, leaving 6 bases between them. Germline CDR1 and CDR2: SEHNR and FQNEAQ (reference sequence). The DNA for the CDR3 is TGTGCCAGCAGCTTACTGCAGTATGGCTACACCTTC. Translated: CASSLLQYGYTF.

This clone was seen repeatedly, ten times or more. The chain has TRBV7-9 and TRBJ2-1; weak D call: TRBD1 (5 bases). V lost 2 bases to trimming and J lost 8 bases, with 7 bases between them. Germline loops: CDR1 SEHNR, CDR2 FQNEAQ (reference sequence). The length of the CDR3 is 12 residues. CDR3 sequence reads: CASSLWGYEQFF. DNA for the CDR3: TGTGCCAGCAGCTTATGGGGCTATGAGCAGTTCTTC.

CDR3 in amino acids: CASSLAGVNNQPQHF. The CDR3 DNA sequence: TGTGCCAGCAGCCTGGCGGGCGTGAACAATCAGCCCCAGCATTTT. The chain joins TRBV27 to TRBJ1-5; D is ambiguous. There are 15 residues in the CDR3. V was cut by 6 bases and J by 3 bases, with 15 bases left in between. Germline V gene sequence: CDR1 MNHEY, CDR2 SMNVEV (reference sequence).

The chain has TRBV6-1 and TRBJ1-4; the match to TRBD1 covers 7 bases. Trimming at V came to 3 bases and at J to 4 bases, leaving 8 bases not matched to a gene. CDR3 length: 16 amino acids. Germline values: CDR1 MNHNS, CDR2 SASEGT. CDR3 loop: CASSDDRVRGNEKLFF. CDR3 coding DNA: TGTGCCAGCAGTGACGACAGGGTGAGAGGTAATGAAAAACTGTTTTTT.

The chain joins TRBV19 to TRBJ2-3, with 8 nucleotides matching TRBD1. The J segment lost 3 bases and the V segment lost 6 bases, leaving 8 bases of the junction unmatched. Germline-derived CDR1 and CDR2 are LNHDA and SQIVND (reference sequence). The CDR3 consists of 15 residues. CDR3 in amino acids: CASRSGGWGTDTQYF. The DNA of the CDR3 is TGTGCCAGTAGATCAGGGGGCTGGGGGACAGATACGCAGTATTTT. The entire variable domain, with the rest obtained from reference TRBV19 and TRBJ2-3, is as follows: DGGITQSPKYLFRKEGQNVTLSCEQNLNHDAMYWYRQDPGQGLRLIYYSQIVNDFQKGDIAEGYSVSREKKESFPLTVTSAQKNPTAFYLCASRSGGWGTDTQYFGPGTRLTVL.

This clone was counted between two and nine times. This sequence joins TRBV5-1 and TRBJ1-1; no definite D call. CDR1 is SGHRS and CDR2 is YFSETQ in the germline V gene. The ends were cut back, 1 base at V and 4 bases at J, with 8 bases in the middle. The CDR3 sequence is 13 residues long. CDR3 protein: CASSLTVGTEAFF. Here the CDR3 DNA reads TGCGCCAGCAGCTTGACGGTTGGCACTGAAGCTTTCTTT.

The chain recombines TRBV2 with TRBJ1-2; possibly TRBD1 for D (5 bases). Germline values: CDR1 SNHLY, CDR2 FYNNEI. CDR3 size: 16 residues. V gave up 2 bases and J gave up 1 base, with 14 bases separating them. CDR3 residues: CASSETDTGGNYGYTF. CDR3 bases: TGTGCCAGCAGTGAAACGGACACCGGGGGTAACTATGGCTACACCTTC.

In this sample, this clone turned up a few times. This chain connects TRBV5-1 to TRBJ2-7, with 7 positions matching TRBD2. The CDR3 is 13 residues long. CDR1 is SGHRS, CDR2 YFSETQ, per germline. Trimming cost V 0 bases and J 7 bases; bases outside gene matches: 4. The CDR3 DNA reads TGCGCCAGCAGCTTGGTGGGGGAGGGAGAGCAGTACGTC. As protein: CASSLVGEGEQYV.

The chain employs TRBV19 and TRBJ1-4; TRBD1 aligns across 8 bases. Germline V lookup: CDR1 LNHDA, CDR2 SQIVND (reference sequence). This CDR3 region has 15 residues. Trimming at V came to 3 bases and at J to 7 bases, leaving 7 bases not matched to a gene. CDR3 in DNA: TGTGCCAGTAGTATGTCATGGCAGGGGGCTGAAAAACTGTTTTTT. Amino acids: CASSMSWQGAEKLFF.

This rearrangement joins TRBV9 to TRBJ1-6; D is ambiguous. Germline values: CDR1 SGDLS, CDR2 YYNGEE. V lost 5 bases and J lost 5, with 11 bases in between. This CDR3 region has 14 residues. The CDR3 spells CASSFGQNNSPLHF. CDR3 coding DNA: TGTGCCAGCAGTTTTGGGCAGAATAATTCACCCCTCCACTTT.

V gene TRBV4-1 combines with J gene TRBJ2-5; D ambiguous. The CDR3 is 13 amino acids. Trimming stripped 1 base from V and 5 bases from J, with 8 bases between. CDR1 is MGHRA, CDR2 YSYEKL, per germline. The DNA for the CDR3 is TGCGCCAGCAGCCAAGGGTACTGGGAGACCCAGTACTTC. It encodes CASSQGYWETQYF.

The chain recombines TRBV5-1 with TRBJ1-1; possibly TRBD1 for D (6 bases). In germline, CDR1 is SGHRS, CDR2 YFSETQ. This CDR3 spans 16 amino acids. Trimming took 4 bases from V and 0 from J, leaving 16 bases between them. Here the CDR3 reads CASSPWGGSMNTEAFF. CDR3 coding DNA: TGCGCCAGCAGCCCCTGGGGGGGCTCTATGAACACTGAAGCTTTCTTT.

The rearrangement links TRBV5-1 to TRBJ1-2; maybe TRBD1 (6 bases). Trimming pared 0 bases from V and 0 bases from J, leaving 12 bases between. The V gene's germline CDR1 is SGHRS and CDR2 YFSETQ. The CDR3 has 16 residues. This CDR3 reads CASSLGGTPTNYGYTF. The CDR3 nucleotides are TGCGCCAGCAGCTTGGGTGGGACACCCACTAACTATGGCTACACCTTC.

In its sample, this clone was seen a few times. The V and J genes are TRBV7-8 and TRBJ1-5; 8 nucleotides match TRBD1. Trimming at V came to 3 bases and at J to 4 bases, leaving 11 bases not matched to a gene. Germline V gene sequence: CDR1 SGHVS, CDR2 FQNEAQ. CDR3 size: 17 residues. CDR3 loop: CASSLAGTGMTNQPQHF. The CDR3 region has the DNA TGTGCCAGCAGCTTGGCTGGGACAGGTATGACTAATCAGCCCCAGCATTTT.

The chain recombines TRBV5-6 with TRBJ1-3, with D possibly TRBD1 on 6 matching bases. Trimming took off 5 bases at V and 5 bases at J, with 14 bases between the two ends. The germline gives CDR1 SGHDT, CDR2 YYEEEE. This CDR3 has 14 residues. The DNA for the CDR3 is TGTGCCAGCAGAGGGGGGGCGAAGCGAAACACCATATATTTT. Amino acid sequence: CASRGGAKRNTIYF.

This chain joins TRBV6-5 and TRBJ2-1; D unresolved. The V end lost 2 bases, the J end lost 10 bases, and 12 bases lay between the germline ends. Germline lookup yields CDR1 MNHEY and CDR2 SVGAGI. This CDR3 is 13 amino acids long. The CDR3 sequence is CASSYGPPSEQFF. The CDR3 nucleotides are TGTGCCAGCAGTTACGGGCCCCCTTCAGAGCAGTTCTTC.

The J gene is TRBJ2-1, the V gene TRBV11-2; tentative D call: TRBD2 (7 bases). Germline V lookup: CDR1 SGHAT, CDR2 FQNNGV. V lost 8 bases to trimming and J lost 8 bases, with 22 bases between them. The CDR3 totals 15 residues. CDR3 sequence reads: CASSTRGGPGDEQFF. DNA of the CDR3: TGTGCCAGCTCTACAAGGGGGGGCCCAGGGGATGAGCAGTTCTTC.

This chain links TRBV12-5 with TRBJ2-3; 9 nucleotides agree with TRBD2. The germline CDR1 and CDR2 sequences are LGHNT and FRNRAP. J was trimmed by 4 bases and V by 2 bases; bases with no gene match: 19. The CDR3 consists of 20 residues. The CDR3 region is CASGLYHRTVGRGGADTQYF. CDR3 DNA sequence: TGTGCTAGTGGTTTGTACCACAGGACCGTCGGGCGGGGGGGTGCAGATACGCAGTATTTT.

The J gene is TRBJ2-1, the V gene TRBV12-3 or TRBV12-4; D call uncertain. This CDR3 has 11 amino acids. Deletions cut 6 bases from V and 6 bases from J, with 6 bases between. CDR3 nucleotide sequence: TGTGCCAGCAGCCCGAGCAATGAGCAGTTCTTC. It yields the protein CASSPSNEQFF.